The rows below give T cell receptor beta chains drawn from one sample of a study of response to subunit inactivated influenza vaccine. TCRdb ran MiXCR on the RT-PCR reads and lists one entry per CDR3 protein. The sample lists more than 450,000 distinct CDR3 sequences, roughly 10% occurring once. These same data were also listed under a study on T cells expressing NK-cell markers.

Sequences were derived from PBMCs from blood, sampled on the day of vaccination. These receptors all stem from a man aged 45-65 years who received an inactivated influenza vaccine. Each CDR3 is given with its conserved first and last residue. The D gene is left open where the match is weak. The listing skips clone size in some rows; elsewhere it reads once, few, many or a size class.

clone size,V gene,J gene,D gene,CDR3 protein,CDR3 DNA
many,TRBV5-1,TRBJ2-7,TRBD1,CASSTGQGNNEQYF,TGCGCCAGCAGCACGGGACAGGGTAACAACGAGCAGTACTTC
NA,TRBV12-3/TRBV12-4,TRBJ2-1,NA,CASSPISNLGAYNEQFF,TGTGCCAGCAGCCCGATCTCGAATCTCGGAGCCTACAATGAGCAGTTCTTC
many,TRBV27,TRBJ2-3,NA,CASSLFREGDLDTQYF,TGTGCCAGCAGTTTATTCCGTGAGGGGGACCTAGATACGCAGTATTTT
many,TRBV12-3/TRBV12-4,TRBJ2-1,NA,CASSLAGASSYNEQFF,TGTGCCAGCAGTTTAGCGGGGGCCAGCTCCTACAATGAGCAGTTCTTC
few,TRBV4-3,TRBJ2-7,TRBD2,CASSQEGTSGNYEQYF,TGCGCCAGCAGCCAAGAAGGGACTAGCGGAAACTACGAGCAGTACTTC
NA,TRBV14,TRBJ2-1,NA,CASSQDRLQAYNEQFF,TGTGCCAGCAGCCAAGATCGGCTCCAGGCCTACAATGAGCAGTTCTTC
NA,TRBV25-1,TRBJ2-3,TRBD2,CASSDARESTDTQYF,TGTGCCAGCAGTGACGCGCGGGAGAGCACAGATACGCAGTATTTT
few,TRBV20-1,TRBJ2-1,NA,CSARYRASYNEQFF,TGCAGTGCTAGATACAGGGCATCCTACAATGAGCAGTTCTTC
few,TRBV7-8,TRBJ1-3,NA,CASSLAIGVSGNTIYF,TGTGCCAGCAGCTTAGCAATCGGGGTTTCTGGAAACACCATATATTTT
NA,TRBV25-1,TRBJ2-7,NA,CASSDDGRGAYEQYF,TGTGCCAGCAGTGATGATGGCAGGGGGGCCTACGAGCAGTACTTC
many,TRBV27,TRBJ2-2,TRBD1,CASSMHRDRGNTGELFF,TGTGCCAGCAGTATGCACCGGGACAGGGGAAACACCGGGGAGCTGTTTTTT